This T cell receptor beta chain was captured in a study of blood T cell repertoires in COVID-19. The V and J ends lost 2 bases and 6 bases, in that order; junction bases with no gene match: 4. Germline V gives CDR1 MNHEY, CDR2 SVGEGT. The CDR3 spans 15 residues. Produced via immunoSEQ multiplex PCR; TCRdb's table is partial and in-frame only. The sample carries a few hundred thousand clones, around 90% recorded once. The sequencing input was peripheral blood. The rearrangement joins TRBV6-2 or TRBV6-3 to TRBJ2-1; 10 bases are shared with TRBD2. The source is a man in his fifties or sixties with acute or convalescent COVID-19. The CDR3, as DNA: TGTGCCAGCAGTTACGGGGCTAGCGGGGGCAATGAGCAGTTCTTC. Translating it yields CASSYGASGGNEQFF.